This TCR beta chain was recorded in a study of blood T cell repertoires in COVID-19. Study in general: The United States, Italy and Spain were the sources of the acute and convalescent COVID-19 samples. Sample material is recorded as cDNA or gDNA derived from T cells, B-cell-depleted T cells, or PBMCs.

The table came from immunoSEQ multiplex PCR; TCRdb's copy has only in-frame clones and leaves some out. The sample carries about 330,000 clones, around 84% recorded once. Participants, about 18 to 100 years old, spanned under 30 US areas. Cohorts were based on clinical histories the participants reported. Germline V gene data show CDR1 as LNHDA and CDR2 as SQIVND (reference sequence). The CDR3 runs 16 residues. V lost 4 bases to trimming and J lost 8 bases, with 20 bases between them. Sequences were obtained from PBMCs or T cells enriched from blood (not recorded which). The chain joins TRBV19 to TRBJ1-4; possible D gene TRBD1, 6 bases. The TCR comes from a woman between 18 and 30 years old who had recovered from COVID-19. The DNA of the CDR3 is TGTGCCAGTAGTAAAGAAGGGACACTCTCGGGAGAAAAACTGTTTTTT. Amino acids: CASSKEGTLSGEKLFF.